This is a list of T cell receptor beta chains from one sample in a study of T-cell memory formation after mild COVID-19. TCRdb analysed the 5' RACE reads with MiXCR anew, one entry per CDR3 protein. The repertoire consists of around 200,000 distinct CDR3 sequences, with roughly a tenth occurring once and the leading ten covering roughly 3.2%. Input material: PBMCs or a T cell subset sorted from them (not recorded which). The receptors were gathered from a man aged 18 to 35 who had mild COVID-19 (a few samples of this study predate the infection). Cell type and time point are not known. The CDR3 runs from the conserved cysteine through the conserved F or W. A D gene is named only where the DNA matches it firmly. Size is stated for part of the rows, as once, few or many counts, or as a class when the clone is expanded.

clone_size,d_call,j_call,v_call,cdr3_nt,cdr3_aa
few,NA,TRBJ2-5,TRBV5-1,TGCGCCAGCAGCGCGGGACAGTTCCAAGAGACCCAGTACTTC,CASSAGQFQETQYF
NA,NA,TRBJ1-1,TRBV19,TGTGCCAGCAGAGGACCCCCACGTACTGAAGCTTTCTTT,CASRGPPRTEAFF
few,NA,TRBJ1-2,TRBV11-2,TGTGCCAGCAGCGCAAAGCATGGGGGGCGTGCTGGCTACACCTTC,CASSAKHGGRAGYTF
NA,NA,TRBJ1-5,TRBV7-2,TGTGCCAGCAGCCTAAGGCAGGGACCAGGCAATCAGCCCCAGCATTTT,CASSLRQGPGNQPQHF
few,TRBD1,TRBJ1-6,TRBV20-1,TGCAGTGCTAGAACCGGGACAGGGGCAGGTTCACCCCTCCACTTT,CSARTGTGAGSPLHF
few,NA,TRBJ2-7,TRBV7-2,TGTGCCAGCACCCCTCCGGGCTCCTACGAGCAGTACTTC,CASTPPGSYEQYF
few,NA,TRBJ2-1,TRBV2,TGTGCCAGCTTAGGGGTAAATGAGCAGTTCTTC,CASLGVNEQFF
few,TRBD1,TRBJ1-2,TRBV6-5,TGTGCCAGCGGCAGGACAGGGGACAACTATGGCTACACCTTC,CASGRTGDNYGYTF
NA,NA,TRBJ2-3,TRBV29-1,TGCAGCGTACAACTAGATCTGGCAGATACGCAGTATTTT,CSVQLDLADTQYF
few,NA,TRBJ1-2,TRBV6-2/TRBV6-3,TGTGCCAGCAGTTACCAAGACCGCTATGGCTACACCTTC,CASSYQDRYGYTF
NA,TRBD1,TRBJ1-1,TRBV7-2,TGTGCCAGCAGCTTAGAACGGACAGGGATGGAAGCTTTCTTT,CASSLERTGMEAFF
NA,NA,TRBJ1-1,TRBV29-1,TGCAGCGTTGAACCGAACACTGAAGCTTTCTTT,CSVEPNTEAFF
NA,TRBD1,TRBJ1-2,TRBV5-1,TGCGCCAGCAGCCACCGGGACAGGGGGCTAGATGGCTACACCTTC,CASSHRDRGLDGYTF
few,NA,TRBJ1-2,TRBV7-9,TGTGCCAGCAGCTTAGAAGGGGGGACCGGGTTCGGGCACGGCTACACCTTC,CASSLEGGTGFGHGYTF
NA,TRBD2,TRBJ2-3,TRBV6-6,TGTGCCAGCAGGCCTAGCGGGGGGTCAGATACGCAGTATTTT,CASRPSGGSDTQYF
NA,NA,TRBJ1-2,TRBV7-2,TGTGCCAGCAGCTTTCAGGGGCCAATGGGGGAAGGCTACACCTTC,CASSFQGPMGEGYTF
NA,TRBD2,TRBJ2-3,TRBV3-1,TGTGCCAGCAGCCAAGGACTAGCGGGGATTTCCACAGATACGCAGTATTTT,CASSQGLAGISTDTQYF
NA,NA,TRBJ1-2,TRBV6-2/TRBV6-3,TGTGCCAGCAGTTTCGGCATCTATGGCTACACCTTC,CASSFGIYGYTF
few,NA,TRBJ2-6,TRBV6-2/TRBV6-3,TGTGCCAGCAGTTATGGAGGCTCTGGGGCCAACGTCCTGACTTTC,CASSYGGSGANVLTF
many,NA,TRBJ1-1,TRBV7-9,TGTGCCAGCAGCTCACCCACGGGGGCTAGGACTGAAGCTTTCTTT,CASSSPTGARTEAFF
NA,TRBD2,TRBJ2-3,TRBV6-5,TGTGCCAGCAGTGATACTAGCGGGGGAACAGATACGCAGTATTTT,CASSDTSGGTDTQYF
few,NA,TRBJ1-1,TRBV3-1,TGTGCCAGCAGCCAATGGGGGATGAACACTGAAGCTTTCTTT,CASSQWGMNTEAFF
NA,NA,TRBJ2-5,TRBV5-1,TGCGCCAGCAGCTTGGCCTCGGATGAGACCCAGTACTTC,CASSLASDETQYF
NA,TRBD1,TRBJ1-6,TRBV11-2,TGTGCCAGCAGCTTGGGATCGGGACAGGGGAACTCACCCCTCCACTTT,CASSLGSGQGNSPLHF
few,NA,TRBJ2-7,TRBV7-2,TGTGCCAGCAGCCGAAGCACTACCCACGAGCAGTACTTC,CASSRSTTHEQYF
many,TRBD2,TRBJ2-1,TRBV5-1,TGCGCCAGCAGCCGAGCGGGGGGGCCGAATGAGCAGTTCTTC,CASSRAGGPNEQFF
few,NA,TRBJ2-1,TRBV28,TGTGCCAGCAGTGCCGGGGTTTACAATGAGCAGTTCTTC,CASSAGVYNEQFF
NA,NA,TRBJ1-2,TRBV5-4,TGTGCCAGCAGCGACCGCAGGGGAGGGGATGGCTACACCTTC,CASSDRRGGDGYTF
NA,NA,TRBJ1-2,TRBV5-1,TGCGCCAGCAGCTTGGGTCCCGGGGACAATGGCTACACCTTC,CASSLGPGDNGYTF
NA,NA,TRBJ1-1,TRBV3-1,TGTGCCAGCAGCCAAAGCGGGGGAGCTGAAGCTTTCTTT,CASSQSGGAEAFF
many,TRBD1,TRBJ2-1,TRBV6-6,TGTGCCAGCAGCCCGGACAGGGAGTCCCACAATGAGCAGTTCTTC,CASSPDRESHNEQFF
few,NA,TRBJ2-5,TRBV7-2,TGTGCCAGCAGCCACCCAGGACTGGAATGGACCCAGTACTTC,CASSHPGLEWTQYF
few,NA,TRBJ1-1,TRBV12-3/TRBV12-4,TGTGCCAGCAGTCATGCAGGGGAGGCTTTCTTT,CASSHAGEAFF
NA,NA,TRBJ1-1,TRBV6-5,TGTGCCAGCACACACCAATCCGTGTGGAGCACTGAAGCTTTCTTT,CASTHQSVWSTEAFF
few,NA,TRBJ2-1,TRBV3-1,TGTGCCAGCAGCCCCCAGCCGGGCCCCTCCCTGGAGCAGTTCTTC,CASSPQPGPSLEQFF
NA,TRBD1,TRBJ1-6,TRBV20-1,TGCAGTGCTCCCCCCACAGGGGCCAATTCACCCCTCCACTTT,CSAPPTGANSPLHF
many,TRBD1,TRBJ2-5,TRBV5-1,TGCGCCAGCAGCTTGTCCGGGACAGGGGAAGAGACCCAGTACTTC,CASSLSGTGEETQYF
few,TRBD2,TRBJ2-3,TRBV29-1,TGCAGCGTTGAAGGGCGGGGGGACCGATACACAGATACGCAGTATTTT,CSVEGRGDRYTDTQYF
NA,TRBD1,TRBJ1-6,TRBV7-3,TGTGCCAGCAGCTCTCAGGGGGCCTACTCACCCCTCCACTTT,CASSSQGAYSPLHF
few,TRBD1,TRBJ1-5,TRBV3-1,TGTGCCAGCACGGACAGGGATAGCAATCAGCCCCAGCATTTT,CASTDRDSNQPQHF
few,NA,TRBJ2-5,TRBV20-1,TGCAGTGCTAGAGGCAGGGGCGCCCACAATGCGCTGGAGACCCAGTACTTC,CSARGRGAHNALETQYF
few,TRBD1,TRBJ1-2,TRBV7-9,TGTGCCAGCATCCGACAGGGGGGCTATGGCTACACCTTC,CASIRQGGYGYTF
many,NA,TRBJ1-5,TRBV6-5,TGTGCCAGCAGTTACAAACACGACCAGCCCCAGCATTTT,CASSYKHDQPQHF
few,NA,TRBJ2-3,TRBV5-1,TGCGCCAGCAGCGAGACACCATCTAGCACAGATACGCAGTATTTT,CASSETPSSTDTQYF
NA,NA,TRBJ1-5,TRBV7-9,TGTGCCAGCAGCCGTAATAGCAATCAGCCCCAGCATTTT,CASSRNSNQPQHF
NA,NA,TRBJ1-5,TRBV3-1,TGTGCCAGCAGCCAAGTAGGGGGAGTAGGGCAGCCCCAGCATTTT,CASSQVGGVGQPQHF
NA,TRBD1,TRBJ2-2,TRBV6-2/TRBV6-3,TGTGCCAGCAGTCCCTTCGGGACAGGGACGGTCGCCGGGGAGCTGTTTTTT,CASSPFGTGTVAGELFF
few,NA,TRBJ1-2,TRBV20-1,TGCAGTGCGACCCCTATGGGCGACTATGGCTACACCTTC,CSATPMGDYGYTF